A single sample gave rise to the 11 T cell receptor beta chains below, sequenced in a study of response to subunit inactivated influenza vaccine. One entry per CDR3 protein, called by TCRdb with MiXCR from the RT-PCR reads. The top ten hold around 10% of the sample, which has 500,000 to 600,000 distinct CDR3 sequences, 11% to 15% seen once. The specimen was PBMCs from blood, collected about 12 days after vaccination. Receptor source: a man aged 45-65 years who received an inactivated influenza vaccine.

The chain has TRBV11-1 and TRBJ2-5; D is possibly TRBD1 or TRBD2 (7 bases each). Germline CDR1 is SGHAT and CDR2 is FQDESV (reference sequence). The length of the CDR3 is 13 residues. V was pared by 5 bases and J by 5 bases, with 12 bases between. The CDR3 DNA reads TGTGCCAGCAGCGACAGGGAGGGTGAGACCCAGTACTTC. Translating it yields CASSDREGETQYF.

Many counts were recorded for this clonotype. This chain uses TRBV10-2 with TRBJ1-5; unclear D gene. Germline V gives CDR1 WSHSY, CDR2 SAAADI. The CDR3 length is 14 residues. V was trimmed by 3 bases and J by 2 bases, leaving 8 bases between them. The CDR3 loop is CASSESGRNQPQHF. As DNA, the CDR3 is TGCGCCAGCAGTGAATCAGGCCGCAATCAGCCCCAGCATTTT.

This clonotype showed up just a few times. This chain links TRBV27 with TRBJ1-6; perhaps TRBD1 as D (6 bases). The CDR3 extends over 15 amino acids. Germline values: CDR1 MNHEY, CDR2 SMNVEV (reference sequence). The V end was cut by 2 bases, the J end by 7 bases, with 12 bases between. This chain's CDR3 is CASSLHRANNSPLHF. CDR3 DNA: TGTGCCAGCAGTTTACACAGGGCTAACAATTCACCCCTCCACTTT.

This clonotype has only a few counts. V and J are TRBV4-1 and TRBJ2-5; no clear D. Germline CDR1 MGHRA, CDR2 YSYEKL. The germline V and J ends were trimmed by 0 bases and 1 base, with 15 bases remaining between them. The CDR3 runs 17 residues. The CDR3 sequence: CASSQDRVGQSQETQYF. CDR3 sequence (DNA): TGCGCCAGCAGCCAAGATAGGGTCGGGCAGTCCCAAGAGACCCAGTACTTC.

The rearrangement uses TRBV27 and TRBJ2-5; 8 positions match TRBD2. The germline CDR1 and CDR2 sequences are MNHEY and SMNVEV (reference sequence). This CDR3 is built from 15 residues. Trimming at V came to 4 bases and at J to 1 base, leaving 5 bases not matched to a gene. CDR3 nucleotides: TGTGCCAGCAGTTCGTTAACTAGCGGCCAAGAGACCCAGTACTTC. Its protein product is CASSSLTSGQETQYF.

This clonotype was detected many times. CDR3 DNA sequence: TGCGCCAGCAGCCGAATAAGGGAAGGGGCCTCTGGAAACACCATATATTTT. Translation gives CASSRIREGASGNTIYF. V usage is TRBV4-3 and J usage is TRBJ1-3; TRBD1 might be the D (5 bases). Trimming stripped 4 bases from V and 0 bases from J, with 16 bases between. Per the germline V gene, CDR1 is LGHNA and CDR2 is YSLEER. This CDR3 has 17 amino acids.

The chain carries TRBV7-2 and TRBJ2-3; TRBD2 agrees at 7 bases. This CDR3 comprises 14 residues. With V trimmed by 10 bases and J by 5 bases, 12 bases remained unmatched. Germline V gives CDR1 SGHTA, CDR2 FQGNSA. The CDR3 nucleotides read TGTGCCACCCGAGGGGACTATGACTTAGATACGCAGTATTTT. This translates into CATRGDYDLDTQYF.

The CDR3 reads CASRPDTYTEAFF. CDR3 coding DNA: TGTGCCAGCAGGCCGGACACCTACACTGAAGCTTTCTTT. The V gene is TRBV25-1, the J gene TRBJ1-1; maybe TRBD1 (5 bases). The V gene lost 6 bases and the J gene lost 3 bases, with 11 bases spanning the gap. CDR1 and CDR2 (germline): MGHDK, SYGVNS. This CDR3 is 13 amino acids long.

The chain carries TRBV4-2 and TRBJ2-5; D perhaps matches TRBD2 (5 bases). V dropped 5 bases and J dropped 3 bases, with 19 bases sitting between them. From germline, CDR1 is LGHNA and CDR2 YNFKEQ. The CDR3 sequence is 16 residues long. CDR3 region: CASSNHPAGIEETQYF. As DNA, the CDR3 is TGTGCCAGCAGCAACCACCCTGCGGGTATTGAAGAGACCCAGTACTTC.

The chain employs TRBV19 and TRBJ2-7; no clear D. Germline V gives CDR1 LNHDA, CDR2 SQIVND (reference sequence). There are 13 residues in the CDR3. The V end lost 2 bases, the J end lost 4 bases, and 9 bases lay between the germline ends. In DNA, the CDR3 is TGTGCCAGTAGTATATCTCCCACTTACGAGCAGTACTTC. This sequence encodes CASSISPTYEQYF.

Only a few counts were recorded for this clonotype. V gene TRBV2 combines with J gene TRBJ2-7; the D gene is possibly TRBD1 (7 bases). The germline V gene encodes CDR1 SNHLY and CDR2 FYNNEI. This CDR3 spans 11 amino acids. V lost 8 bases and J lost 10, with 15 bases in between. CDR3 coding DNA: TGTGCCAGCCTCCGGCAGGGGGGACAGTACTTC. It specifies CASLRQGGQYF.